Each of the 22 T cell receptor beta chains below was sequenced from the same sample in a study of shared clonotypes between healthy human individuals (dated by TCRdb to about 2020). The library came from the immunoSEQ multiplex PCR assay. In its TCRdb copy, this immuneACCESS table keeps in-frame sequences only and misses some clones. Where compared with another copy, unresolved V genes explain less than half of these, and the others have no known cause. Here the sample has 950,000 to 1,200,000 clones; 60% to 85% occur a single time. 0.7% to 0.95% of the sample belongs to the ten largest clones. Sequencing used memory CD4+ T cells from PBMCs. Interpreted using the paper, the cell subset or site label stands for: CD45RA-negative fraction. Receptors were obtained from a man younger than 35 in good health. Some clones in this sample may be carry-over from other donors' samples.

The rearrangement uses TRBV7-3 and TRBJ2-3, with 9 positions matching TRBD1. This CDR3 contains 17 residues. V lost 4 bases to trimming and J lost 0 bases; unmatched junction nucleotides: 8. Germline CDR1 is SGHTA and CDR2 is FQGTGA. The DNA for the CDR3 is TGTGCCAGCAGCTCCTCGACAGGGGGTTCTAGCACAGATACGCAGTATTTT. Encoded protein: CASSSSTGGSSTDTQYF.

This clone was counted a single time. The chain recombines TRBV6-6 with TRBJ2-7, with D tentatively TRBD2 (6 bases). CDR1 and CDR2 from the germline V gene are MNHNY and SVGAGI (reference sequence). Trimming took 7 bases from V and 2 from J, leaving 15 bases between them. The CDR3 spans 14 residues. The CDR3 DNA sequence: TGTGCCAGCAAAATAGGGCGGGGAACCTACGAGCAGTACTTC. It encodes CASKIGRGTYEQYF.

The V call is TRBV6-1, the J call TRBJ2-1; D possibly corresponds to TRBD2 (6 bases). The germline CDR1 and CDR2 sequences are MNHNS and SASEGT. The CDR3 runs to 14 residues. The V end was cut by 6 bases, the J end by 3 bases, with 12 bases between. The CDR3 DNA follows: TGTGCCAGCAGAGGCCGGGACTTCTACAATGAGCAGTTCTTC. It codes for CASRGRDFYNEQFF.

The chain employs TRBV5-1 and TRBJ2-7; 13 bases line up with TRBD2. The length of the CDR3 is 17 residues. V lost 1 base and J lost 0; bases outside the gene matches: 4. In germline, CDR1 is SGHRS, CDR2 YFSETQ. The CDR3 region is CASSLTSGRVGSYEQYF. The CDR3 nucleotides read TGCGCCAGCAGCTTGACTAGCGGGAGGGTGGGCTCCTACGAGCAGTACTTC.

This chain connects TRBV5-5 to TRBJ2-2, with D possibly being TRBD2 (6 bases). V was cut by 0 bases and J by 0 bases, with 9 bases left in between. This CDR3 region has 16 residues. Germline values: CDR1 SGHKS, CDR2 YYEKEE (reference sequence). The CDR3 reads CASSLGAGSNTGELFF. DNA for the CDR3: TGTGCCAGCAGCTTGGGGGCGGGATCGAACACCGGGGAGCTGTTTTTT.

With respect to this clone: Sequence at one end of the junction differs from germline and may be a read error. This rearrangement joins TRBV28 to TRBJ2-1, with D perhaps being TRBD1 or TRBD2 (5 bases each). Per the germline V gene, CDR1 is MDHEN and CDR2 is SYDVKM. The CDR3 sequence is 13 residues long. CDR3 amino acids: CGTGPSSYNEQFF. The CDR3 DNA is TGCGGTACGGGACCGAGCTCCTACAATGAGCAGTTCTTC.

The sample holds one count of this clone. The chain has TRBV9 and TRBJ2-5; perhaps TRBD1 as D (6 bases). CDR3 length equals 16 residues. Germline-derived CDR1 and CDR2 are SGDLS and YYNGEE. Trimming stripped 3 bases from V and 0 bases from J, with 15 bases between. The CDR3 DNA sequence: TGTGCCAGCAGCGAGGGGGACGGATGGTACCAAGAGACCCAGTACTTC. It specifies CASSEGDGWYQETQYF.

This clone has only a few counts. This rearrangement joins TRBV14 to TRBJ2-7; 12 bases map to TRBD2. The CDR3 totals 14 residues. The junction had 2 bases not matched to a gene; V was cut back by 2 bases and J by 6 bases. Germline V gene data show CDR1 as SGHDN and CDR2 as FVKESK. The CDR3 nucleotides read TGTGCCAGCAGCCAAAGACTAGCGGGAGTCGAGCAGTACTTC. The encoded protein is CASSQRLAGVEQYF.

The chain couples TRBV7-2 to TRBJ2-6, with D hard to call. From germline, CDR1 is SGHTA and CDR2 FQGNSA. The CDR3 has 16 amino acids. Trimming shortened V by 0 bases and J by 4 bases, and 10 bases separated the two germline ends. The CDR3 DNA reads TGTGCCAGCAGCTTAGCGAGCAGCGCCGGGGCCAACGTCCTGACTTTC. This translates into CASSLASSAGANVLTF.

V and J are TRBV18 and TRBJ1-1; D is perhaps TRBD1 (6 bases). Germline V lookup: CDR1 KGHSH, CDR2 LQKENI. The V and J ends lost 4 bases and 1 base respectively, with 13 bases between them. CDR3 length: 15 amino acids. The CDR3 loop is CASSLGQIPNTEAFF. The CDR3 bases are TGTGCCAGCTCACTCGGACAGATTCCGAACACTGAAGCTTTCTTT.

This chain uses TRBV15 with TRBJ1-2; D ambiguous. CDR1 and CDR2 from the germline V gene are LNHNV and YYDKDF (reference sequence). The CDR3 runs to 14 residues. Trimming pared 0 bases from V and 7 bases from J, leaving 12 bases between. In nucleotides, the CDR3 is TGTGCCACCAGCAGAGATCGGGCAGGTGGTGGCTACACCTTC. It specifies CATSRDRAGGGYTF.

The CDR3 coding sequence is TGTGCCAGCAGCTTATCCCAGACTAGCGGGATCTACAATGAGCAGTTCTTC. This encodes CASSLSQTSGIYNEQFF. The chain recombines TRBV7-9 with TRBJ2-1; TRBD2 agrees at 11 bases. CDR1 is SEHNR, CDR2 FQNEAQ, per germline (reference sequence). With 2 bases clipped from V and 3 bases from J, the junction kept 6 bases outside the gene matches. The CDR3 spans 17 residues.

This clone was seen at least ten times. This sequence joins TRBV28 and TRBJ1-5, with D tentatively TRBD1 (5 bases). From germline, CDR1 is MDHEN and CDR2 SYDVKM. Deletions cut 3 bases from V and 4 bases from J, with 10 bases between. This CDR3 is built from 14 residues. The CDR3 protein is CASSFGDGNQPQHF. The CDR3 bases are TGTGCCAGCAGTTTTGGGGACGGTAATCAGCCCCAGCATTTT.

The gene calls are TRBV28 and TRBJ1-1, with D tentatively TRBD1 (5 bases). Trimming removed 1 base at V and 1 base at J, with 10 bases between. This CDR3 has 15 amino acids. Germline V lookup: CDR1 MDHEN, CDR2 SYDVKM. The CDR3 DNA reads TGTGCCAGCAGTTTATTTGGCAGGGCGAACACTGAAGCTTTCTTT. It encodes CASSLFGRANTEAFF.

V gene TRBV5-1 combines with J gene TRBJ2-7, with 7 bases aligning to TRBD2. CDR3 size: 13 residues. Germline values: CDR1 SGHRS, CDR2 YFSETQ. J was trimmed by 10 bases and V by 0 bases; bases with no gene match: 7. This chain's CDR3 is CASSLDGLGSQYF. As DNA, the CDR3 is TGCGCCAGCAGCTTGGACGGACTAGGGTCCCAGTACTTC.

V usage is TRBV29-1 and J usage is TRBJ1-1; 7 nucleotides agree with TRBD1. Germline V CDR1 and CDR2: SQVTM, ANQGSEA. The CDR3 is 14 residues long. After removal of 6 bases from V and 3 bases from J, the junction contained 10 bases not matched to a gene. The CDR3: CSVTPDRVDTEAFF. The CDR3 DNA is TGCAGCGTAACTCCTGACAGGGTCGACACTGAAGCTTTCTTT.

This clone was counted a single time. The CDR3 nucleotides are TGTGCCAGCAGTCCCCAGCGGGAGGAGGGCAATGAGCAGTTCTTC. Translation gives CASSPQREEGNEQFF. This chain uses TRBV6-5 with TRBJ2-1, with TRBD2 identical over 9 bases. In germline, CDR1 is MNHEY, CDR2 SVGAGI. J gave up 6 bases and V 5 bases, and 8 bases lay outside the gene matches. CDR3 size: 15 residues.

The chain uses TRBV10-3 and TRBJ2-7; no reliable D call. This CDR3 region has 12 residues. Germline V gives CDR1 ENHRY, CDR2 SYGVKD. V was shortened by 5 bases and J by 2 bases, with 7 bases between the two germline ends. The CDR3 nucleotides read TGTGCCATCAGTCCCGTTCCCTACGAGCAGTACTTC. It codes for CAISPVPYEQYF.

This clone has just a few counts. The genes are TRBV7-9 and TRBJ2-1, with a possible D match to TRBD2 (6 bases). Per the germline V gene, CDR1 is SEHNR and CDR2 is FQNEAQ (reference sequence). Trimming shortened V by 4 bases and J by 9 bases, and 25 bases separated the two germline ends. This CDR3 contains 17 residues. The CDR3 nucleotides read TGTGCCAGCAGCTCGCAGAGGGGAACGGGAGCAGCCGGTGAGCAGTTCTTC. Its translation is CASSSQRGTGAAGEQFF.

This clone was observed a few times. The chain joins TRBV5-1 to TRBJ2-1; D is undetermined. V was trimmed by 5 bases and J by 5 bases, leaving 14 bases between them. The CDR3 is 14 amino acids. Germline CDR1 SGHRS, CDR2 YFSETQ. The CDR3 bases are TGCGCCAGCAGACTTGGGAACCATGACAATGAGCAGTTCTTC. This sequence encodes CASRLGNHDNEQFF.

The chain joins TRBV28 to TRBJ2-7; 8 nucleotides align to TRBD1. With 5 bases clipped from V and 7 bases from J, the junction kept 7 bases outside the gene matches. The CDR3 has 13 residues. CDR1 MDHEN and CDR2 SYDVKM come from the germline V gene. CDR3 coding DNA: TGTGCCAGCAGTGGCAGGACAGGGAGAGAGCAGTACTTC. Its translation is CASSGRTGREQYF.

V gene TRBV28 combines with J gene TRBJ1-5; D perhaps matches TRBD1 (5 bases). Trimming removed 5 bases from V and 0 bases from J, with 14 bases in between. The CDR3 runs to 16 residues. Germline V CDR1 and CDR2: MDHEN, SYDVKM. Written as DNA, the CDR3 is TGTGCCAGCAGTAGAGGGACGAACTATAGCAATCAGCCCCAGCATTTT. Protein: CASSRGTNYSNQPQHF.